This TCR beta chain was profiled in a study of blood T cells in healthy people across ages. General observations from the study: Fewer expanded clones and more diversity marked long-lived versus aged donors.

Using a J-beta primer mix together with a sample-barcoded 5' primer, a second PCR was run for roughly 6 to 12 cycles. The template-switch adaptor, which had 12 random nucleotides, put a tag on each cDNA molecule. TCRdb ran MiXCR on the 5' RACE reads and lists one entry per CDR3 protein. The repertoire consists of 1.5 million to 2 million distinct CDR3 sequences, with about 39% occurring once and the leading ten covering approximately 22%. V shed 7 bases and J shed 0 bases, with 11 bases lying between them. The germline CDR1 and CDR2 sequences are SGHDT and YYEEEE. This CDR3 is built from 13 residues. This clonotype was seen only a few times. The antigen is not known.

Sequencing was carried out using blood. This TCR derives from a human donor in good health. The chain combines TRBV5-6 with TRBJ2-7; TRBD1 might be the D (7 bases). CDR3 in amino acids: CASAEGASYEQYF. CDR3 DNA: TGTGCCAGCGCGGAGGGGGCCTCCTACGAGCAGTACTTC.